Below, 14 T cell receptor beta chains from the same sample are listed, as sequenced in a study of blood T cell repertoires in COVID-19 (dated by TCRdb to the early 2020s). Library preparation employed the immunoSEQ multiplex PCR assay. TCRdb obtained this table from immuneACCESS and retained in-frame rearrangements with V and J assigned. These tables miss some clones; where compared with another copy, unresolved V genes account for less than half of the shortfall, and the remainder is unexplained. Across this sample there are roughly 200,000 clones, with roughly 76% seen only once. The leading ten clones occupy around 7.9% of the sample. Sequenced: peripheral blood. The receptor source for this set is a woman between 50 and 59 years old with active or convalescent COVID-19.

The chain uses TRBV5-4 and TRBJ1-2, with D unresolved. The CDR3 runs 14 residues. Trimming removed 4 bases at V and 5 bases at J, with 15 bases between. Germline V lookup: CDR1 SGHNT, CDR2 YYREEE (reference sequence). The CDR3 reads CASSHLGEEYGYTF. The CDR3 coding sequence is TGTGCCAGCAGCCATCTCGGGGAGGAATATGGCTACACCTTC.

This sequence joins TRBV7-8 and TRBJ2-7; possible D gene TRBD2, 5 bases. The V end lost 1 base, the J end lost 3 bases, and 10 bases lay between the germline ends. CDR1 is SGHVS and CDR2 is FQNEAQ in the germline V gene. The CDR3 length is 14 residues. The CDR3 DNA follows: TGTGCCAGCAGCTTAGGAGCGGATAACTACGAGCAGTACTTC. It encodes CASSLGADNYEQYF.

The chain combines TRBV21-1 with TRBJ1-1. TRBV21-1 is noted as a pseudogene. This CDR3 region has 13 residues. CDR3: CASTSSYNTEAFF. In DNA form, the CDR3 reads TGTGCCAGCACCTCTTCCTACAACACTGAAGCTTTCTTT.

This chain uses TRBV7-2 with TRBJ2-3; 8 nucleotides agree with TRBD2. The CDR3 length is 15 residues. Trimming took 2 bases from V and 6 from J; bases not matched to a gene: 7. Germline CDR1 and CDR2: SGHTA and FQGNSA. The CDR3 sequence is CASSLSQRESDTQYF. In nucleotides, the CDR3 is TGTGCCAGCAGCTTATCACAGCGGGAGTCGGATACGCAGTATTTT.

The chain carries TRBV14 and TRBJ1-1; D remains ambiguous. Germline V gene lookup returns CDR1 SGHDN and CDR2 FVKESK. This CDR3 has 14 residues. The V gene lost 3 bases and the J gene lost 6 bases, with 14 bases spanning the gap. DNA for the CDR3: TGTGCCAGCAGCCAGATCAATCGAGTCGCTGAAGCTTTCTTT. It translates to CASSQINRVAEAFF.

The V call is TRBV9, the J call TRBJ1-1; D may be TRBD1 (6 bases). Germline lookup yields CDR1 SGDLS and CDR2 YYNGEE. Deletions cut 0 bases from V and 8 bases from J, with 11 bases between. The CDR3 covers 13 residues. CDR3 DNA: TGTGCCAGCAGCGTAGGGTCGAGGGGGGAAGCTTTCTTT. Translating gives CASSVGSRGEAFF.

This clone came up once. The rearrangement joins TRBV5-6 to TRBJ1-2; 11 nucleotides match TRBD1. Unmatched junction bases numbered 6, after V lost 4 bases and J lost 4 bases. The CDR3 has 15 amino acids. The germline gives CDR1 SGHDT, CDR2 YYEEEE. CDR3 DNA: TGTGCCAGCAGCCCGGGACAGGGGGGCTTCTATGGCTACACCTTC. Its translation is CASSPGQGGFYGYTF.

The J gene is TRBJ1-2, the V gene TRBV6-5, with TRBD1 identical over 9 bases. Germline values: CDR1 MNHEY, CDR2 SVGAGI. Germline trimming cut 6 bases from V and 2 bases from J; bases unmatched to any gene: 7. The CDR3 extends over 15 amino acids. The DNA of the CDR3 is TGTGCCAGCAGCGAGGGGACAGGGAGGAACTATGGCTACACCTTC. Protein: CASSEGTGRNYGYTF.

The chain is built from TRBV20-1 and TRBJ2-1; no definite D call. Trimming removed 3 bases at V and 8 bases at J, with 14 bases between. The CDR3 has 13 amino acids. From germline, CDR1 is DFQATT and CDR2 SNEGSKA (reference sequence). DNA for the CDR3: TGCAGTGCTAGTTACCCTAGAGGCTATGAGCAGTTCTTC. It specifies CSASYPRGYEQFF.

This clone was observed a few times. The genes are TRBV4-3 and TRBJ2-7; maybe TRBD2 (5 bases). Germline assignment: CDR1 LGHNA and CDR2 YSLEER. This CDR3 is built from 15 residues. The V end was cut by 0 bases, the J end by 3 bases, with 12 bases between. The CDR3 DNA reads TGCGCCAGCAGCCAAGATCGGGGTAGCGACTACGAGCAGTACTTC. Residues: CASSQDRGSDYEQYF.

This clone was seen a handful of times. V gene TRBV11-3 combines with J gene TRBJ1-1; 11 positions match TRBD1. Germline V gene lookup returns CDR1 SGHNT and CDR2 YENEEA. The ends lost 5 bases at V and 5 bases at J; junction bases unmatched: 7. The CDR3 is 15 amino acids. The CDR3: CASSQGTGGRTEAFF. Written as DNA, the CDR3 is TGTGCCAGCAGCCAAGGGACAGGGGGGAGAACTGAAGCTTTCTTT.

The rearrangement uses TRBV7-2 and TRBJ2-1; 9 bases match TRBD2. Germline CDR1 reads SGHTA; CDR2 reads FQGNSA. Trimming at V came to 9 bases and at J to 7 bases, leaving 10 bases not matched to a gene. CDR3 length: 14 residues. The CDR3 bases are TGTGCCAGTACCCGTAGCGGGAGCGTGAATGAGCAGTTCTTC. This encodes CASTRSGSVNEQFF.

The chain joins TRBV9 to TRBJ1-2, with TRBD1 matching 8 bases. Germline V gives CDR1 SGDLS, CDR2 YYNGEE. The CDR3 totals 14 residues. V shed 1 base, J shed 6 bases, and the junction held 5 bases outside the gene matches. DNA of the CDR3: TGTGCCAGCAGCGTACAGGGGGCAACGGATGGCTACACCTTC. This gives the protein CASSVQGATDGYTF.

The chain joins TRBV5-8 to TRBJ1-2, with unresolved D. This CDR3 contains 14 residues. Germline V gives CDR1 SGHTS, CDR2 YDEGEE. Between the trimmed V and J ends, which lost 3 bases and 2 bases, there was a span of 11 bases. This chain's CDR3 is CASSSRRRNYGYTF. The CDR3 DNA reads TGTGCCAGCAGCTCCCGTAGGAGGAACTATGGCTACACCTTC.